This TCR beta chain comes out of a study of PD-1 blockade in classical Hodgkin lymphoma. Study-wide results and caveats: It was reported that newly diagnosed patients had less baseline TCR diversity than healthy donors. The diversity seen at baseline in complete responders resembled that of newly diagnosed patients.

Every one of the patients relapsed after autologous stem cell transplantation (brentuximab vedotin exposure was variable). PBMCs were thawed, and CD8+ T cells were then isolated from them by magnetic negative selection. Data came from immunoSEQ multiplex PCR; TCRdb stores just in-frame clones and leaves some out. In the table there are more than 9,500 clones, roughly 80% of which are singletons. Turning to this clone: Its antigen remains unknown.

The CDR3 covers 15 residues. Germline assignment: CDR1 LNHDA and CDR2 SQIVND (reference sequence). J lost 4 bases, V lost 5 bases, and 8 bases had no gene match. This receptor was identified in a human donor with classical Hodgkin lymphoma. Specimen: CD8+ T cells from blood, collected at baseline. This chain joins TRBV19 and TRBJ1-3; 7 positions match TRBD1. CDR3 sequence: CASSPKADRGNTIYF. Here the CDR3 DNA reads TGTGCCAGTAGTCCAAAGGCGGACAGGGGAAACACCATATATTTT.